Shown below are 31 T cell receptor beta chains from a single sample sequenced in a study of identical twins. TCRdb reprocessed the 5' RACE reads via MiXCR and lists one record per CDR3 protein. The table includes about 660,000 distinct CDR3 sequences, 8.6% detected once. These same records also appear under a second study, on yellow fever vaccine responses in identical twins.

Sequences were obtained from PBMCs. The source is a woman under 30 in good health.

This rearrangement joins TRBV30 to TRBJ2-7; 8 nucleotides align to TRBD2. The CDR3 consists of 13 residues. With V trimmed by 2 bases and J by 6 bases, 6 bases remained unmatched. Germline-derived CDR1 and CDR2 are GTSNPN and SVGIG (reference sequence). CDR3 residues: CAWSRAGGSEQYF. CDR3 bases: TGTGCCTGGAGTAGGGCGGGAGGATCCGAGCAGTACTTC.

The sample holds a few counts of this clonotype. The V call is TRBV3-1, the J call TRBJ2-1, with a tentative D call TRBD2 (6 bases). The germline V and J ends were trimmed by 4 bases and 4 bases, with 14 bases remaining between them. This CDR3 comprises 15 residues. Looked up from germline, CDR1 is LGHDT and CDR2 is YNNKEL (reference sequence). The CDR3 region has the DNA TGTGCCAGCAGCCCACCGGGTGGGGGGTACAATGAGCAGTTCTTC. It specifies CASSPPGGGYNEQFF.

V usage is TRBV2 and J usage is TRBJ2-1; D may be TRBD2 (7 bases). Germline V CDR1 and CDR2: SNHLY, FYNNEI. V was cut by 6 bases and J by 2 bases, with 14 bases left in between. The CDR3 spans 15 residues. CDR3: CASSPGRGAYNEQFF. In DNA form, the CDR3 reads TGTGCCAGCAGCCCAGGGAGGGGGGCCTACAATGAGCAGTTCTTC.

This clonotype was observed many times. The rearrangement links TRBV20-1 to TRBJ2-7; 8 bases fit TRBD2. J was trimmed by 1 base and V by 5 bases; bases with no gene match: 4. Germline CDR1 and CDR2: DFQATT and SNEGSKA (reference sequence). This CDR3 is 13 amino acids long. CDR3 sequence: CSAVGLDSYEQYF. CDR3 coding DNA: TGCAGTGCTGTGGGACTAGATTCCTACGAGCAGTACTTC.

This chain links TRBV12-3 or TRBV12-4 with TRBJ2-7, with D perhaps TRBD2 (6 bases). The CDR3 consists of 13 residues. The germline V and J ends were trimmed by 10 bases and 11 bases, with 24 bases remaining between them. CDR3 amino acids: CATTRELTTSKYF. The CDR3 DNA follows: TGTGCCACCACCCGGGAGCTTACTACGAGCAAGTACTTC.

This clonotype was seen only a few times. This chain links TRBV28 with TRBJ1-5; 8 nucleotides match TRBD1. This CDR3 has 15 residues. Germline V gene data show CDR1 as MDHEN and CDR2 as SYDVKM. Germline trimming cut 5 bases from V and 6 bases from J; bases unmatched to any gene: 9. CDR3 in amino acids: CASSPSTGGTQPQHF. In DNA form, the CDR3 reads TGTGCCAGCAGTCCATCCACAGGGGGGACTCAGCCCCAGCATTTT.

The chain links TRBV3-1 to TRBJ1-2, with 9 bases aligning to TRBD1. This CDR3 spans 13 amino acids. The V segment lost 2 bases and the J segment 9 bases; nucleotides outside the gene matches: 4. Germline loops: CDR1 LGHDT, CDR2 YNNKEL (reference sequence). The CDR3 region is CASSQLGQGRYTF. CDR3 in DNA: TGTGCCAGCAGCCAACTAGGACAGGGGCGCTACACCTTC.

The CDR3 region is CASSLAAGSPSYEQYF. DNA of the CDR3: TGCGCCAGCAGCTTGGCCGCGGGGTCTCCTTCCTACGAGCAGTACTTC. This chain connects TRBV5-1 to TRBJ2-7; perhaps TRBD2 as D (6 bases). The V end was cut by 0 bases, the J end by 1 base, with 14 bases between. The CDR3 is 16 residues long. Germline CDR1 is SGHRS and CDR2 is YFSETQ. Supplemented by reference TRBV5-1 and TRBJ2-7, the full variable domain reads KAGVTQTPRYLIKTRGQQVTLSCSPISGHRSVSWYQQTPGQGLQFLFEYFSETQRNKGNFPGRFSGRQFSNSRSEMNVSTLELGDSALYLCASSLAAGSPSYEQYFGPGTRLTVT.

This clonotype was seen a handful of times. The V call is TRBV6-5, the J call TRBJ1-2; TRBD1 is a possible D gene (6 bases). Trimming left V 6 bases short and J 2 bases short, with 10 bases between. This CDR3 region has 13 residues. Looked up from germline, CDR1 is MNHEY and CDR2 is SVGAGI. CDR3 sequence: CASRYGQNYGYTF. CDR3 in DNA: TGTGCCAGCAGGTACGGACAGAACTATGGCTACACCTTC.

V is TRBV29-1 and J is TRBJ2-7; no clear D. The CDR3 totals 12 residues. V lost 7 bases, J lost 3 bases, and 13 bases lay in between. Per germline, CDR1 SQVTM and CDR2 ANQGSEA. CDR3 sequence: CSAAARNYEQYF. CDR3 in DNA: TGCAGCGCCGCCGCCCGGAACTACGAGCAGTACTTC.

This clonotype was picked up a small number of times. This chain uses TRBV19 with TRBJ2-3; 8 nucleotides agree with TRBD1. The CDR3 consists of 13 residues. The trim removed 9 bases at V and 3 bases at J, leaving 5 bases unmatched. CDR1 is LNHDA, CDR2 SQIVND, per germline (reference sequence). CDR3 nucleotides: TGTGCCAGCACTTGGACAGGGACAGATACGCAGTATTTT. Translation: CASTWTGTDTQYF.

The chain couples TRBV7-9 to TRBJ2-6; a weak D match, TRBD1 (5 bases). Trimming left V 1 base short and J 0 bases short, with 10 bases between. Germline V gene data show CDR1 as SEHNR and CDR2 as FQNEAQ (reference sequence). The CDR3 loop spans 17 amino acids. The CDR3 coding sequence is TGTGCCAGCAGCTTAGTCCCCCAGGGCTCTGGGGCCAACGTCCTGACTTTC. It yields the protein CASSLVPQGSGANVLTF.

The CDR3 protein is CASSPGRFYEQYF. The CDR3 DNA reads TGTGCCAGCAGTCCAGGACGGTTCTACGAGCAGTACTTC. The rearrangement uses TRBV28 and TRBJ2-7; D not certain. CDR1 is MDHEN and CDR2 is SYDVKM in the germline V gene. The CDR3 sequence is 13 residues long. The V gene lost 5 bases and the J gene lost 3 bases, with 11 bases spanning the gap.

In its sample, this clonotype was seen many times. This chain links TRBV11-2 with TRBJ2-2; D unresolved. The CDR3 runs to 16 residues. Trimming shortened V by 5 bases and J by 3 bases, and 16 bases separated the two germline ends. The germline CDR1 and CDR2 sequences are SGHAT and FQNNGV. In nucleotides, the CDR3 is TGTGCCAGCAGCACCCCACTTAGGATTTACACCGGGGAGCTGTTTTTT. This gives the protein CASSTPLRIYTGELFF.

This clonotype was counted at least ten times. The CDR3 region is CASSWTGAKNIQYF. The CDR3 bases are TGTGCCAGCAGCTGGACGGGAGCCAAAAACATTCAGTACTTC. The V gene is TRBV2, the J gene TRBJ2-4; D is unresolved. Deletions cut 6 bases from V and 0 bases from J, with 9 bases between. Germline V gives CDR1 SNHLY, CDR2 FYNNEI. The CDR3 runs 14 residues.

This clonotype occurred many times. The rearrangement uses TRBV5-5 and TRBJ2-6, with unresolved D. This CDR3 is built from 15 residues. Germline V gene data show CDR1 as SGHKS and CDR2 as YYEKEE (reference sequence). V was shortened by 2 bases and J by 1 base, with 7 bases between the two germline ends. DNA for the CDR3: TGTGCCAGCAGCTTTCCGTCTTCTGGGGCCAACGTCCTGACTTTC. Its translation: CASSFPSSGANVLTF.

The CDR3 loop reads CASSWDRDTYEQYF. As DNA, the CDR3 is TGCGCCAGCAGCTGGGACAGGGATACCTACGAGCAGTACTTC. The gene calls are TRBV4-3 and TRBJ2-7; 9 bases are shared with TRBD1. Unmatched junction bases numbered 4, after V lost 5 bases and J lost 2 bases. Germline loops: CDR1 LGHNA, CDR2 YSLEER. The CDR3 totals 14 residues.

This clonotype occurred a few times. The rearrangement joins TRBV20-1 to TRBJ2-1; 11 bases match TRBD2. With V trimmed by 5 bases and J by 2 bases, 5 bases remained unmatched. CDR3 size: 15 residues. Germline V gene data show CDR1 as DFQATT and CDR2 as SNEGSKA (reference sequence). The CDR3 DNA follows: TGCAGTGCTGACCTACTAGCGGGAGCCTACAATGAGCAGTTCTTC. As protein: CSADLLAGAYNEQFF.

This sequence joins TRBV10-3 and TRBJ2-3, with no clear D. In germline, CDR1 is ENHRY, CDR2 SYGVKD. Deletions cut 5 bases from V and 4 bases from J, with 10 bases between. This CDR3 contains 13 residues. The CDR3 DNA is TGTGCCATCAGTATGCTTGGGCCAGATACGCAGTATTTT. It is translated as CAISMLGPDTQYF.

Ten or more counts support this clonotype. The V call is TRBV12-3 or TRBV12-4, the J call TRBJ2-7, with 7 bases aligning to TRBD1. The V gene end was trimmed by 3 bases and the J gene end by 4 bases; junction bases not matched to a gene: 3. CDR3 length equals 13 residues. CDR3: CASSFGQEYEQYF. The CDR3 DNA reads TGTGCCAGCAGTTTTGGACAGGAATACGAGCAGTACTTC.

There are a few counts of this clonotype. The rearrangement joins TRBV12-3 or TRBV12-4 to TRBJ2-1; 10 bases match TRBD2. This CDR3 spans 15 amino acids. V dropped 3 bases and J dropped 7; count of bases not matched to a gene: 6. CDR3 residues: CASSFLAGALNEQFF. DNA of the CDR3: TGTGCCAGCAGTTTTCTAGCGGGGGCATTGAATGAGCAGTTCTTC.

This clonotype came up many times. The chain employs TRBV7-9 and TRBJ1-4, with D possibly being TRBD1 (6 bases). Trimming took off 5 bases at V and 8 bases at J, with 12 bases between the two ends. CDR1 and CDR2 from the germline V gene are SEHNR and FQNEAQ (reference sequence). This CDR3 comprises 13 residues. DNA of the CDR3: TGTGCCAGCAGCCCGTACCAGGGGGAAAAACTGTTTTTT. Residues: CASSPYQGEKLFF.

The rearrangement uses TRBV12-3 or TRBV12-4 and TRBJ2-5, with 9 bases fitting TRBD1. The J segment lost 5 bases and the V segment lost 8 bases, leaving 12 bases of the junction unmatched. The CDR3 has 15 residues. The CDR3: CASGASGQGTETQYF. In DNA form, the CDR3 reads TGTGCCAGCGGCGCCTCAGGACAGGGGACGGAGACCCAGTACTTC.

CDR3 bases: TGTGCCAGCAGTTTAGTCTCCGGGACCGGCGCGAACACCGGGGAGCTGTTTTTT. It codes for CASSLVSGTGANTGELFF. J is TRBJ2-2 and V is TRBV12-3 or TRBV12-4; D possibly matches TRBD1 or TRBD2 (5 bases each). V gave up 1 base and J gave up 0 bases, with 15 bases separating them. This CDR3 comprises 18 residues.

This clonotype was picked up a small number of times. The rearrangement links TRBV28 to TRBJ2-7; D gene uncertain. The germline CDR1 and CDR2 sequences are MDHEN and SYDVKM. The germline V and J ends were trimmed by 7 bases and 3 bases, with 10 bases remaining between them. This CDR3 spans 12 amino acids. Here the CDR3 DNA reads TGTGCCAGCACCCAAGACGACTACGAGCAGTACTTC. This codes for CASTQDDYEQYF.

The chain has TRBV4-2 and TRBJ2-4; 7 bases line up with TRBD2. CDR1 is LGHNA and CDR2 is YNFKEQ in the germline V gene. The CDR3 has 14 residues. V lost 0 bases, J lost 11 bases, and 7 bases stayed unmatched. DNA of the CDR3: TGTGCCAGCAGCCAAGAGGGGAGGGTTGGGGTTCAGTACTTC. Protein: CASSQEGRVGVQYF.

This clonotype has only a few counts. The J gene is TRBJ2-2, the V gene TRBV4-3, with a tentative D call TRBD2 (5 bases). CDR1 and CDR2 from the germline V gene are LGHNA and YSLEER. The CDR3 has 17 amino acids. Trimming took 4 bases from V and 5 from J, leaving 20 bases between them. Written as DNA, the CDR3 is TGCGCCAGCAGCCCCCAAGAGAGGGCCAGTGGGACCGGGGAGCTGTTTTTT. This codes for CASSPQERASGTGELFF.

This clonotype was recorded a few times. The chain couples TRBV19 to TRBJ2-1; perhaps TRBD1 as D (6 bases). Germline V gene lookup returns CDR1 LNHDA and CDR2 SQIVND (reference sequence). This CDR3 contains 15 residues. The V end lost 5 bases, the J end lost 2 bases, and 13 bases lay between the germline ends. The CDR3 DNA sequence: TGTGCCAGTAGTCTACAGGGCCCGGCCTACAATGAGCAGTTCTTC. This translates into CASSLQGPAYNEQFF.

The rearrangement joins TRBV5-6 to TRBJ2-3; D is unresolved. The CDR3 is 12 residues long. CDR1 and CDR2 from the germline V gene are SGHDT and YYEEEE. Trimming shortened V by 0 bases and J by 8 bases, and 7 bases separated the two germline ends. The CDR3 nucleotides read TGTGCCAGCAGCTTGGCTATCGGTACGCAGTATTTT. Translating gives CASSLAIGTQYF.

This clonotype showed up just a few times. V gene TRBV12-3 or TRBV12-4 combines with J gene TRBJ2-3; D gene unclear. There are 12 residues in the CDR3. V lost 10 bases, J lost 9 bases, and 17 bases lay in between. The CDR3 nucleotides read TGTGCCACCTCCAATAGGGCCCACACGCAGTATTTT. It yields the protein CATSNRAHTQYF.

The chain has TRBV19 and TRBJ2-7; no definite D call. Germline lookup yields CDR1 LNHDA and CDR2 SQIVND (reference sequence). Trimming cost V 5 bases and J 0 bases, with 8 bases left between them. The CDR3 loop spans 13 amino acids. DNA of the CDR3: TGTGCCAGTAGTTGGCAGGCCTCCTACGAGCAGTACTTC. It translates to CASSWQASYEQYF.